This T cell receptor beta chain was recovered during a study of blood T cell repertoires in COVID-19. Study in general: The analysed material was cDNA or gDNA that came from T cells, B-cell-depleted T cells, or PBMCs.

Under the authors' procedure: By means of reference gene primer amplification, nucleated cell counts were estimated. This table comes from immunoSEQ multiplex PCR, and its TCRdb copy is limited to in-frame clones, with some not included. V, J and clone size derive from that table, while D and trimming were established from the DNA sequence. The sample has approximately 210,000 clones; around four fifths are singletons. Unmatched junction bases numbered 5, after V lost 1 base and J lost 3 bases. From germline, CDR1 is SGHDN and CDR2 FVKESK. The CDR3 has 16 amino acids. The sequence was collected from a man aged 25 to 40 with active or convalescent COVID-19. The genes are TRBV14 and TRBJ1-3, with TRBD1 identical over 8 bases. Source material: peripheral blood. The CDR3 DNA reads TGTGCCAGCAGCCAAGCGGACAGGGCCCGTGGAAACACCATATATTTT. It specifies CASSQADRARGNTIYF.